This T cell receptor (beta chain) was identified during a study of shared clonotypes between healthy human individuals. Study-wide results and caveats: All-four-donor shared clonotypes had higher generation probabilities than non-shared clonotypes did. The genetic and exposure-history diversity represented was limited by few donors. Among donors, the sharing of clonotypes was expected to be influenced by sequencing depth. Naive CD4 clonotype sharing across a few donors was approximately 5.2%.

The V and J ends lost 0 bases and 4 bases respectively, with 15 bases between them. In germline, CDR1 is MNHNS, CDR2 SASEGT. This CDR3 has 16 amino acids. To note about this clone: Its antigen is currently unknown.

Assay used: immunoSEQ multiplex PCR; TCRdb lists only in-frame clones, some missing. The data show around 2.5 million clones, 93% seen once. The V gene is TRBV6-1, the J gene TRBJ1-2, with D maybe TRBD1 (6 bases). The source material was naive CD4+ T cells from PBMCs. Indicated subset: CD45RA+ positively selected. The TCR was taken from a man in his late teens or twenties in good health. Some clones in this sample may be carry-over from other donors' samples. In DNA form, the CDR3 reads TGTGCCAGCAGTGAAGCAACAGGGCCCTTTTCCTATGGCTACACCTTC. Translated: CASSEATGPFSYGYTF.